This T cell receptor beta chain was recovered during a study of CD8+ T cells in alopecia areata. Study-level background: Treatment of the treated patients consisted of oral tofacitinib, 5 to 10 mg twice daily.

cDNA prepared by RNA extraction and subsequent reverse transcription served as the template for sequencing. The method was immunoSEQ multiplex PCR; TCRdb's version includes in-frame clones alone and lacks a portion of them. The sample gives approximately 210,000 clones, roughly 64% of which show up once; around 4% is in the top ten. V was pared by 10 bases and J by 3 bases, with 16 bases between. The germline gives CDR1 MNHEY, CDR2 SMNVEV (reference sequence). This CDR3 is built from 14 residues. Treatment here: oral pan-JAK inhibitor, 5-10 mg twice daily. This clone was observed a single time. The specimen comprised CD4+ T cells sorted from blood, sampled at week 4, from a patient treated with tofacitinib. The chain has TRBV27 and TRBJ2-1; D may be TRBD1 (6 bases). The TCR was taken from a human donor with alopecia areata. CDR3 sequence: CATSKWTDYNEQFF. The CDR3 region has the DNA TGTGCCACCAGCAAGTGGACAGACTACAATGAGCAGTTCTTC.